This TCR beta chain is drawn from a study of tumour-infiltrating T cells in Burkitt lymphoma. As for the study in general: Patients covered every epidemiological subtype of Burkitt lymphoma.

Study-level results: Many Burkitt lymphoma patients shared several public clonotypes.

Here immunoSEQ multiplex PCR was the method, and the copy in TCRdb shows in-frame clones only, minus some. The sample shows under 5,000 clones, about 12% of them seen only once. Concerning this clone itself: The antigen remains undetermined.

Germline V gene sequence: CDR1 ENHRY, CDR2 SYGVKD. V lost 6 bases, J lost 5 bases, and 8 bases stayed unmatched. The CDR3 runs to 15 residues. The V and J genes are TRBV10-3 and TRBJ2-5; TRBD2 matches 11 bases. This receptor was taken from a human donor with Burkitt lymphoma. Sequencing was carried out using tumor tissue. CDR3 loop: CAISDARTSGETQYF. As DNA, the CDR3 is TGTGCCATCAGCGACGCTAGGACTAGCGGGGAGACCCAGTACTTC.